What follows is one TCR beta chain and its context. Patients in Seattle were enrolled during active infection, then followed longitudinally. V dropped 10 bases and J dropped 2 bases, with 23 bases sitting between them. The CDR3 is made up of 16 amino acids. Germline CDR1 SGHNT, CDR2 YENEEA. This sample is drawn from a study of blood T cell repertoires in COVID-19. Study-level information: PBMCs, B-cell-depleted T cells, or T cells were the source of the cDNA or gDNA that made up the material.

The assay was immunoSEQ multiplex PCR, and TCRdb's table has in-frame clones only and misses some. The profile shows around 290,000 clones, around nine tenths of them singletons. The rearrangement links TRBV11-3 to TRBJ2-5, with D maybe TRBD1 (6 bases). The sample consisted of peripheral blood. The receptor's source is a woman in her sixties or seventies with COVID-19, enrolled during active disease. CDR3 coding DNA: TGTGCCACCGCATTATGCGACAGGCCCGGGCAAGAGACCCAGTACTTC. It translates to CATALCDRPGQETQYF.